The 2 T cell receptor beta chains below all came from one sample that was sequenced in a study of T cell responses to AZD1222 COVID-19 vaccine. TCRdb keeps only in-frame clones here, not all; method: immunoSEQ multiplex PCR. The table includes about 63,000 clones, 80% to 90% detected once. The source was peripheral blood, collected 28 days after the second AZD1222 dose. The receptors here all came from an adult who received the AZD1222 COVID-19 vaccine.

This chain uses TRBV7-8 with TRBJ1-5; a possible D gene is TRBD1 (5 bases). V was trimmed by 5 bases and J by 0 bases, leaving 14 bases between them. Per the germline V gene, CDR1 is SGHVS and CDR2 is FQNEAQ. This CDR3 comprises 16 residues. The CDR3 sequence is CASSPDRSYSNQPQHF. In nucleotides, the CDR3 is TGTGCCAGCAGCCCCGACAGATCTTATAGCAATCAGCCCCAGCATTTT. The variable domain in full, completed from reference TRBV7-8 and TRBJ1-5, reads GAGVSQSPRYKVAKRGQDVALRCDPISGHVSLFWYQQALGQGPEFLTYFQNEAQLDKSGLPSDRFFAERPEGSVSTLKIQRTQQEDSAVYLCASSPDRSYSNQPQHFGDGTRLSIL.

V gene TRBV6-2 or TRBV6-3 combines with J gene TRBJ1-1, with D hard to call. The CDR3 runs 12 residues. Trimming shortened V by 4 bases and J by 4 bases, and 7 bases separated the two germline ends. The germline gives CDR1 MNHEY, CDR2 SVGEGT. As DNA, the CDR3 is TGTGCCAGCAGTTTTTCGTCCACTGAAGCTTTCTTT. Translated: CASSFSSTEAFF.